One sample yielded the 25 T cell receptor beta chains listed below, sequenced in a study of T cell responses to AZD1222 COVID-19 vaccine (dated by TCRdb to the early 2020s). The sample's time point label, in plain terms: baseline before first vaccination. Libraries were built with the immunoSEQ multiplex PCR assay. TCRdb holds this immuneACCESS table with in-frame rearrangements only. Some clones are missing; in checked studies, unresolved V genes explain under half, and the rest has no known cause. Here the sample has over 95,000 clones; roughly 89% occur a single time. Less than 15% of the sample is held by the ten biggest clonotypes. The sample in question was peripheral blood, obtained on day 0 of AZD1222 vaccination. These TCRs come from an adult in good health.

This chain links TRBV10-3 with TRBJ1-1, with a tentative D call TRBD1 (5 bases). Germline V gene sequence: CDR1 ENHRY, CDR2 SYGVKD. The length of the CDR3 is 14 residues. Trimming cost V 0 bases and J 4 bases, with 9 bases left between them. For the CDR3, the DNA is TGTGCCATCAGTGAGTCGGGACTTGTCACTGAAGCTTTCTTT. As protein: CAISESGLVTEAFF.

V usage is TRBV29-1 and J usage is TRBJ2-5; TRBD2 matches at 13 bases. CDR1 is SQVTM and CDR2 is ANQGSEA in the germline V gene. This CDR3 contains 14 residues. J gave up 2 bases and V 6 bases, and 3 bases lay outside the gene matches. CDR3 DNA sequence: TGCAGCGTAGGGACTAGCGGGGCTCAAGAGACCCAGTACTTC. This translates into CSVGTSGAQETQYF.

The V call is TRBV5-1, the J call TRBJ1-4; TRBD1 might be the D (5 bases). Germline V gene lookup returns CDR1 SGHRS and CDR2 YFSETQ. V was clipped by 4 bases and J by 0 bases, with 10 bases between them. The CDR3 has 15 residues. CDR3: CASSPLGATNEKLFF. CDR3 DNA sequence: TGCGCCAGCAGCCCTCTGGGGGCAACTAATGAAAAACTGTTTTTT. The entire variable domain, with the rest obtained from reference TRBV5-1 and TRBJ1-4, is as follows: KAGVTQTPRYLIKTRGQQVTLSCSPISGHRSVSWYQQTPGQGLQFLFEYFSETQRNKGNFPGRFSGRQFSNSRSEMNVSTLELGDSALYLCASSPLGATNEKLFFGSGTQLSVL.

The V gene is TRBV12-2, the J gene TRBJ2-7; the table assigns TRBD1, which was not confirmed against the DNA. TRBV12-2 is a pseudogene. The CDR3 extends over 18 amino acids. CDR3 residues: CASRRQRQGVIAFYEQYF. DNA of the CDR3: TGTGCAAGTCGTCGCCAACGACAGGGGGTTATAGCCTTCTACGAGCAGTACTTC.

This clone is a singleton in its sample. The chain combines TRBV4-3 with TRBJ2-2, with D uncertain. Germline values: CDR1 LGHNA, CDR2 YSLEER. V lost 0 bases and J lost 6, with 8 bases in between. CDR3 length equals 14 residues. The CDR3 region is CASSQDLAPGELFF. The CDR3 DNA is TGCGCCAGCAGCCAAGATCTGGCGCCCGGGGAGCTGTTTTTT.

The chain has TRBV7-2 and TRBJ2-7, with D unresolved. V lost 2 bases and J lost 5, with 4 bases in between. CDR1 is SGHTA, CDR2 FQGNSA, per germline. The CDR3 is 11 residues long. The CDR3 is CASSLFNEQYF. The CDR3, as DNA: TGTGCCAGCAGCTTATTCAACGAGCAGTACTTC. The variable domain in full, with the rest retrieved from reference TRBV7-2 and TRBJ2-7, is GAGVSQSPSNKVTEKGKDVELRCDPISGHTALYWYRQSLGQGLEFLIYFQGNSAPDKSGLPSDRFSAERTGGSVSTLTIQRTQQEDSAVYLCASSLFNEQYFGPGTRLTVT.

The rearrangement links TRBV7-9 to TRBJ1-2; TRBD1 agrees at 9 bases. Per germline, CDR1 SEHNR and CDR2 FQNEAQ (reference sequence). After removal of 5 bases from V and 2 bases from J, the junction contained 6 bases not matched to a gene. This CDR3 is 15 amino acids long. CDR3 amino acids: CASSIWTGANYGYTF. As DNA, the CDR3 is TGTGCCAGCAGCATATGGACAGGGGCGAACTATGGCTACACCTTC.

The chain combines TRBV7-9 with TRBJ2-3; perhaps D is TRBD1 or TRBD2 (5 bases each). Trimming removed 2 bases at V and 5 bases at J, with 11 bases between. Germline CDR1 reads SEHNR; CDR2 reads FQNEAQ (reference sequence). The CDR3 is 14 amino acids. The CDR3 DNA sequence: TGTGCCAGCAGCTTACGAGGGGATAGAGATACGCAGTATTTT. This translates into CASSLRGDRDTQYF.

V is TRBV7-9 and J is TRBJ1-1; no clear D gene. Trimming took 3 bases from V and 11 from J, leaving 7 bases between them. There are 10 residues in the CDR3. The germline CDR1 and CDR2 sequences are SEHNR and FQNEAQ (reference sequence). The CDR3 DNA reads TGTGCCAGCAGCTTTAACGCGGCTTTCTTT. Translated: CASSFNAAFF.

The V and J genes are TRBV7-2 and TRBJ2-2, with 7 bases lining up with TRBD1. The CDR3 sequence is 15 residues long. V shed 3 bases, J shed 5 bases, and the junction held 6 bases outside the gene matches. Germline CDR1 and CDR2: SGHTA and FQGNSA. The CDR3 here is CASSFQGVGTGELFF. CDR3 nucleotide sequence: TGTGCCAGCAGCTTTCAGGGGGTCGGGACCGGGGAGCTGTTTTTT.

This chain uses TRBV6-2 or TRBV6-3 with TRBJ2-7; D not resolved. Trimming stripped 2 bases from V and 12 bases from J, with 11 bases between. The CDR3 spans 11 residues. CDR1 and CDR2 from the germline V gene are MNHEY and SVGEGT. The CDR3 nucleotides are TGTGCCAGCAGTTACACCGCACAACGGTACTTC. Translation: CASSYTAQRYF.

This sequence joins TRBV11-3 and TRBJ1-6; 8 nucleotides agree with TRBD1. The ends lost 5 bases at V and 10 bases at J; junction bases unmatched: 4. Germline V gene sequence: CDR1 SGHNT, CDR2 YENEEA. The CDR3 is made up of 13 amino acids. The CDR3 nucleotides are TGTGCCAGCAGCAGGACAGGGAGGTCACCCCTCCACTTT. It encodes CASSRTGRSPLHF.

The V gene is TRBV3-1 (or the pseudogene TRBV3-2), the J gene TRBJ1-2; TRBD1 matches at 11 bases. The CDR3 totals 15 residues. Trimming removed 5 bases from V and 4 bases from J; junction bases left unmatched: 6. Looked up from germline, CDR1 is LGHDT and CDR2 is YNNKEL (reference sequence). CDR3 nucleotide sequence: TGTGCCAGCAGCGAAAGGACAGGGGGCCTCTATGGCTACACCTTC. Encoded protein: CASSERTGGLYGYTF.

The chain carries TRBV24-1 and TRBJ1-5; D may be TRBD1 (6 bases). Trimming stripped 5 bases from V and 5 bases from J, with 18 bases between. CDR3 length: 16 amino acids. Germline V gene sequence: CDR1 KGHDR, CDR2 SFDVKD. CDR3 DNA: TGTGCCACCAGTGGGAGCGGGACACCGGGACATCAGCCCCAGCATTTT. Encoded protein: CATSGSGTPGHQPQHF.

The rearrangement uses TRBV5-5 and TRBJ1-1; D not resolved. Germline assignment: CDR1 SGHKS and CDR2 YYEKEE (reference sequence). This CDR3 spans 12 amino acids. V was cut by 3 bases and J by 6 bases, with 9 bases left in between. The CDR3 region is CASSSWFSEAFF. CDR3 DNA sequence: TGTGCCAGCAGCTCCTGGTTCTCTGAAGCTTTCTTT.

The genes are TRBV5-8 and TRBJ2-2; 7 bases align to TRBD1. CDR1 is SGHTS and CDR2 is YDEGEE in the germline V gene. This CDR3 spans 15 amino acids. With V trimmed by 0 bases and J by 6 bases, 5 bases remained unmatched. As DNA, the CDR3 is TGTGCCAGCAGCTTGGACAGGGGTAAATCCGGGGAGCTGTTTTTT. It translates to CASSLDRGKSGELFF.

This chain connects TRBV24-1 to TRBJ2-2, with D unclear. Germline V gives CDR1 KGHDR, CDR2 SFDVKD. The V end was cut by 4 bases, the J end by 4 bases, with 12 bases between. The CDR3 runs to 15 residues. The CDR3 DNA reads TGTGCCACCAGTGACCCTGCGGCAGTCACCGGGGAGCTGTTTTTT. Amino acids: CATSDPAAVTGELFF.

The rearrangement uses TRBV25-1 and TRBJ1-2, with no clear D. V lost 0 bases and J lost 4, with 9 bases in between. This CDR3 is built from 14 residues. CDR1 and CDR2 from the germline V gene are MGHDK and SYGVNS. CDR3 sequence reads: CASSEYTQVYGYTF. In DNA, the CDR3 is TGTGCCAGCAGTGAATATACGCAAGTCTATGGCTACACCTTC.

V and J are TRBV5-1 and TRBJ2-1, with D tentatively TRBD1 (5 bases). Germline lookup yields CDR1 SGHRS and CDR2 YFSETQ. V was cut by 0 bases and J by 6 bases, with 7 bases left in between. The CDR3 sequence is 13 residues long. CDR3: CASSLATGNEQFF. CDR3 nucleotides: TGCGCCAGCAGCTTGGCTACAGGCAATGAGCAGTTCTTC.

The rearrangement uses TRBV6-4 and TRBJ2-5; the match to TRBD2 covers 10 bases. The CDR3 is 14 amino acids. The V and J ends lost 5 bases and 1 base, in that order; junction bases with no gene match: 1. Germline lookup yields CDR1 MRHNA and CDR2 SNTAGT. The CDR3 nucleotides read TGTGCCAGCAGTTGGACTAGCGGCCAAGAGACCCAGTACTTC. Translation gives CASSWTSGQETQYF.

This sequence joins TRBV19 and TRBJ1-5; TRBD1 might be the D (6 bases). The CDR3 contains 12 residues. Germline CDR1 reads LNHDA; CDR2 reads SQIVND (reference sequence). Trimming shortened V by 7 bases and J by 8 bases, and 12 bases separated the two germline ends. CDR3 region: CASTGEAEPQHF. The CDR3 bases are TGTGCCAGTACAGGGGAGGCGGAGCCCCAGCATTTT.

The genes are TRBV27 and TRBJ1-4; 9 bases are shared with TRBD1. Germline V CDR1 and CDR2: MNHEY, SMNVEV (reference sequence). With V trimmed by 6 bases and J by 8 bases, 7 bases remained unmatched. The CDR3 totals 14 residues. This CDR3 is CASRQQGAREKLFF. Written as DNA, the CDR3 is TGTGCCAGCAGGCAACAGGGGGCGAGGGAAAAACTGTTTTTT.

This chain connects TRBV7-2 to TRBJ1-1; unclear D gene. CDR3 size: 12 residues. Germline CDR1 SGHTA, CDR2 FQGNSA. V was pared by 4 bases and J by 11 bases, with 14 bases between. The CDR3: CASSSTQLGAFF. Here the CDR3 DNA reads TGTGCCAGCAGCTCGACACAGCTAGGGGCTTTCTTT.

In this sample, this clone turned up once. The chain is built from TRBV15 and TRBJ1-5; D remains ambiguous. The germline V and J ends were trimmed by 1 base and 1 base, with 8 bases remaining between them. Germline CDR1 LNHNV, CDR2 YYDKDF (reference sequence). The CDR3 is made up of 15 amino acids. CDR3 sequence reads: CATSRGAESNQPQHF. CDR3 in DNA: TGTGCCACCAGCAGAGGTGCAGAAAGCAATCAGCCCCAGCATTTT.

CDR3 residues: CASSDHRGGEKLFF. The CDR3 bases are TGTGCCAGCAGTGATCACAGGGGAGGTGAAAAACTGTTTTTT. The chain joins TRBV2 to TRBJ1-4; TRBD1 aligns across 7 bases. The CDR3 consists of 14 residues. J was trimmed by 7 bases and V by 3 bases; bases with no gene match: 5. Germline assignment: CDR1 SNHLY and CDR2 FYNNEI.